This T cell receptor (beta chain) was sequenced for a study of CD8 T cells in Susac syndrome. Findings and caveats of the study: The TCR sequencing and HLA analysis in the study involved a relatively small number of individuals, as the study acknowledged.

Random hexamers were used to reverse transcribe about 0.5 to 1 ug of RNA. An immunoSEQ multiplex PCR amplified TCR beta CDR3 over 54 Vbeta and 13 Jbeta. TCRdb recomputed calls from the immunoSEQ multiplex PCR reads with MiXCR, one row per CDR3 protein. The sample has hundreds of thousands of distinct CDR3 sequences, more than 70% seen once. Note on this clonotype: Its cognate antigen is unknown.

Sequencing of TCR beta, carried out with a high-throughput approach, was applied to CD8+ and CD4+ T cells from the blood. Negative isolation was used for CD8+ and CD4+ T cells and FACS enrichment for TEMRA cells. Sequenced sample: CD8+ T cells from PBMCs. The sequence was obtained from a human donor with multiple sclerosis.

The DNA for the CDR3 is TGCAGTGCTAGAGTTGAACGGGGGTCCTACGAGCAGTACTTC. Amino acids: CSARVERGSYEQYF. V gene TRBV20-1 combines with J gene TRBJ2-7, with D possibly matching TRBD2 (6 bases). Germline V CDR1 and CDR2: DFQATT, SNEGSKA (reference sequence). Between the trimmed V and J ends, which lost 1 base and 1 base, there was a span of 11 bases. The CDR3 length is 14 residues.